The 31 T cell receptor beta chains below were found in one sample sequenced in a study of blood T cell repertoires in COVID-19. Clones were sequenced by immunoSEQ multiplex PCR, and TCRdb holds only the in-frame ones, with some missing. Of over 80,000 clones in the sample, around 86% were seen once. Material for sequencing was peripheral blood. The source of these receptors is a man in his fifties or sixties with acute or convalescent COVID-19.

The chain is built from TRBV11-2 and TRBJ2-7; 11 bases agree with TRBD2. J lost 3 bases, V lost 5 bases, and 9 bases had no gene match. CDR3 length equals 16 residues. Germline loops: CDR1 SGHAT, CDR2 FQNNGV. CDR3 DNA sequence: TGTGCCAGCAGCGCGCGGACTAGCGGGCGCATCTACGAGCAGTACTTC. This translates into CASSARTSGRIYEQYF.

The V call is TRBV11-2, the J call TRBJ2-1; D gene unclear. Deletions cut 5 bases from V and 0 bases from J, with 11 bases between. In germline, CDR1 is SGHAT, CDR2 FQNNGV. The CDR3 spans 15 residues. In DNA form, the CDR3 reads TGTGCCAGCAGCCCAGACTCGAGCTCCTACAATGAGCAGTTCTTC. Protein sequence: CASSPDSSSYNEQFF.

This clone has just one count. J is TRBJ2-5 and V is TRBV5-1; D gene unclear. CDR1 SGHRS and CDR2 YFSETQ come from the germline V gene. V was cut by 0 bases and J by 2 bases, with 5 bases left in between. The CDR3 contains 13 residues. The CDR3 sequence: CASSLGVQETQYF. Here the CDR3 DNA reads TGCGCCAGCAGCTTGGGTGTACAAGAGACCCAGTACTTC.

J is TRBJ2-4 and V is TRBV29-1; tentative D call: TRBD2 (5 bases). V gave up 6 bases and J gave up 5 bases, with 11 bases separating them. The length of the CDR3 is 12 residues. Germline V gives CDR1 SQVTM, CDR2 ANQGSEA. Here the CDR3 DNA reads TGCAGCGTCATTTTCGGGGAAAACATTCAGTACTTC. Protein product: CSVIFGENIQYF.

The V call is TRBV6-5, the J call TRBJ2-7; maybe TRBD1 (6 bases). This CDR3 has 14 amino acids. Germline V CDR1 and CDR2: MNHEY, SVGAGI. Trimming removed 0 bases from V and 2 bases from J, with 8 bases in between. CDR3 in amino acids: CASSYSTGPYEQYF. CDR3 in DNA: TGTGCCAGCAGTTACTCGACAGGACCCTACGAGCAGTACTTC.

CDR3 in DNA: TGTGCCAGCAGTGAAGTGTCGGACGGGACAGGGGCGTACAATGAGCAGTTCTTC. Protein sequence: CASSEVSDGTGAYNEQFF. The chain carries TRBV2 and TRBJ2-1; 10 bases are shared with TRBD1. CDR1 and CDR2 from the germline V gene are SNHLY and FYNNEI. V lost 1 base and J lost 4; bases outside the gene matches: 10. CDR3 length: 18 amino acids.

This clone has only one observation. The V call is TRBV6-6, the J call TRBJ2-7; possibly TRBD2 for D (6 bases). Trimming removed 2 bases from V and 5 bases from J, with 13 bases in between. Germline lookup yields CDR1 MNHNY and CDR2 SVGAGI (reference sequence). The CDR3 runs to 14 residues. CDR3 sequence (DNA): TGTGCCAGCAGTTACGAGGCTAGCGCCAACGAGCAGTACTTC. Residues: CASSYEASANEQYF.

The CDR3 loop reads CSVEVGLAGDEQFF. DNA for the CDR3: TGCAGCGTTGAAGTGGGACTAGCGGGAGATGAGCAGTTCTTC. The chain is built from TRBV29-1 and TRBJ2-1, with 14 bases that match TRBD2. Per germline, CDR1 SQVTM and CDR2 ANQGSEA. Unmatched junction bases numbered 1, after V lost 1 base and J lost 8 bases. This CDR3 region has 14 residues.

The CDR3 loop is CASSNRGIGNTIYF. Here the CDR3 DNA reads TGTGCCAGCAGCAACAGGGGTATCGGAAACACCATATATTTT. This chain connects TRBV14 to TRBJ1-3, with 7 bases matching TRBD1. V trimming: 5 bases; J trimming: 4 bases; junction bases outside the gene matches: 5. Looked up from germline, CDR1 is SGHDN and CDR2 is FVKESK. The CDR3 spans 14 residues. Filled out from reference TRBV14 and TRBJ1-3, the complete variable domain reads EAGVTQFPSHSVIEKGQTVTLRCDPISGHDNLYWYRRVMGKEIKFLLHFVKESKQDESGMPNNRFLAERTGGTYSTLKVQPAELEDSGVYFCASSNRGIGNTIYFGEGSWLTVV.

This clone was recorded once. The V gene is TRBV5-1, the J gene TRBJ2-3, with TRBD2 as a possible D gene (5 bases). The length of the CDR3 is 14 residues. From germline, CDR1 is SGHRS and CDR2 YFSETQ. Trimming took off 3 bases at V and 2 bases at J, with 10 bases between the two ends. For the CDR3, the DNA is TGCGCCAGCAGCTCCGGGGATCACACAGATACGCAGTATTTT. Encoded protein: CASSSGDHTDTQYF. Complete variable domain (other parts from reference TRBV5-1 and TRBJ2-3): KAGVTQTPRYLIKTRGQQVTLSCSPISGHRSVSWYQQTPGQGLQFLFEYFSETQRNKGNFPGRFSGRQFSNSRSEMNVSTLELGDSALYLCASSSGDHTDTQYFGPGTRLTVL.

This sequence joins TRBV6-5 and TRBJ1-1, with D perhaps matching TRBD1 (6 bases). The CDR3 is 14 residues long. V was clipped by 6 bases and J by 0 bases, with 11 bases between them. Germline V gives CDR1 MNHEY, CDR2 SVGAGI. Here the CDR3 reads CASSNTGLNTEAFF. DNA of the CDR3: TGTGCCAGCAGCAATACAGGGCTGAACACTGAAGCTTTCTTT.

The chain couples TRBV14 to TRBJ1-2, with TRBD1 matching over 8 bases. V dropped 0 bases and J dropped 4; count of bases not matched to a gene: 7. CDR1 and CDR2 (germline): SGHDN, FVKESK. This CDR3 has 16 amino acids. CDR3 amino acids: CASSQDRGQELYGYTF. The DNA of the CDR3 is TGTGCCAGCAGCCAAGATCGGGGACAGGAGCTCTATGGCTACACCTTC.

CDR3 region: CASSLIWGTRTGGGDTEAFF. CDR3 bases: TGTGCCAGCTCCCTCATCTGGGGGACGAGGACAGGGGGTGGTGACACTGAAGCTTTCTTT. This rearrangement joins TRBV18 to TRBJ1-1, with 10 positions matching TRBD1. The CDR3 is 20 amino acids. The V gene's germline CDR1 is KGHSH and CDR2 LQKENI. The ends lost 6 bases at V and 3 bases at J; junction bases unmatched: 22.

This rearrangement joins TRBV27 to TRBJ2-3; a weak D match, TRBD2 (5 bases). This CDR3 contains 20 residues. V was cut by 7 bases and J by 0 bases, with 29 bases left in between. CDR1 and CDR2 from the germline V gene are MNHEY and SMNVEV (reference sequence). This CDR3 reads CASISRVRGSHLTSTDTQYF. For the CDR3, the DNA is TGTGCCAGCATCTCGAGGGTGAGAGGCTCACACTTAACTAGCACAGATACGCAGTATTTT.

The V and J genes are TRBV11-2 and TRBJ2-2; 9 bases fit TRBD1. The V gene's germline CDR1 is SGHAT and CDR2 FQNNGV. The V gene end was trimmed by 8 bases and the J gene end by 1 base; junction bases not matched to a gene: 5. The CDR3 is 15 residues long. In nucleotides, the CDR3 is TGTGCCAGCGACAGGGGGAGGGGGAACACCGGGGAGCTGTTTTTT. Translating gives CASDRGRGNTGELFF.

The chain combines TRBV19 with TRBJ2-2; tentatively, D is TRBD2 (5 bases). Trimming took off 5 bases at V and 6 bases at J, with 10 bases between the two ends. This CDR3 comprises 13 residues. CDR1 is LNHDA and CDR2 is SQIVND in the germline V gene (reference sequence). CDR3 nucleotide sequence: TGTGCCAGTAGTGAGGTGGGAGCCGGGGAGCTGTTTTTT. It codes for CASSEVGAGELFF.

The gene calls are TRBV4-1 and TRBJ1-1, with D perhaps TRBD1 (6 bases). The germline gives CDR1 MGHRA, CDR2 YSYEKL. The CDR3 spans 14 residues. V was clipped by 6 bases and J by 2 bases, with 13 bases between them. The CDR3 protein is CASRAGTTNTEAFF. The DNA for the CDR3 is TGCGCCAGCAGGGCCGGGACAACCAACACTGAAGCTTTCTTT.

This clone is a singleton in its sample. The chain employs TRBV30 and TRBJ2-2; 7 bases agree with TRBD2. The trim removed 0 bases at V and 5 bases at J, leaving 3 bases unmatched. The CDR3 spans 14 residues. Germline V gene sequence: CDR1 GTSNPN, CDR2 SVGIG (reference sequence). This CDR3 is CAWSVLGGTGELFF. In DNA, the CDR3 is TGTGCCTGGAGTGTACTCGGGGGGACCGGGGAGCTGTTTTTT.

J is TRBJ1-2 and V is TRBV5-1; 8 bases line up with TRBD1. CDR3 size: 15 residues. The trim removed 5 bases at V and 4 bases at J, leaving 10 bases unmatched. CDR1 SGHRS and CDR2 YFSETQ come from the germline V gene. CDR3 sequence (DNA): TGCGCCAGCAGGACGGCCGAACAGGGGGGCTATGGCTACACCTTC. Its translation is CASRTAEQGGYGYTF.

This chain connects TRBV5-1 to TRBJ1-4; D not certain. Per germline, CDR1 SGHRS and CDR2 YFSETQ. The CDR3 spans 15 residues. The ends were cut back, 0 bases at V and 2 bases at J, with 8 bases in the middle. CDR3 nucleotide sequence: TGCGCCAGCAGCTTGGGAGCGTCTACTAATGAAAAACTGTTTTTT. Translation: CASSLGASTNEKLFF.

The genes are TRBV5-4 and TRBJ2-3; 8 bases map to TRBD1. Looked up from germline, CDR1 is SGHNT and CDR2 is YYREEE (reference sequence). The CDR3 extends over 15 amino acids. The trim removed 4 bases at V and 4 bases at J, leaving 8 bases unmatched. CDR3: CASSRPTGVADTQYF. The CDR3 DNA reads TGTGCCAGCAGCCGACCGACAGGGGTGGCAGATACGCAGTATTTT.

The chain links TRBV4-1 to TRBJ2-1; 10 bases align to TRBD1. CDR3 length: 15 amino acids. Germline CDR1 is MGHRA and CDR2 is YSYEKL. Trimming took 4 bases from V and 9 from J; bases not matched to a gene: 9. In nucleotides, the CDR3 is TGCGCCAGCAGCCTCGGACAGGGGGAGGTGATTGAGCAGTTCTTC. Amino acids: CASSLGQGEVIEQFF.

The chain employs TRBV5-1 and TRBJ2-3; possibly TRBD2 for D (6 bases). Per germline, CDR1 SGHRS and CDR2 YFSETQ. V was cut by 0 bases and J by 1 base, with 6 bases left in between. The CDR3 consists of 14 residues. This CDR3 reads CASSLAGGTDTQYF. In DNA, the CDR3 is TGCGCCAGCAGCTTGGCGGGGGGCACAGATACGCAGTATTTT.

The chain links TRBV12-5 to TRBJ2-3; 10 bases map to TRBD1. CDR3 length: 17 amino acids. CDR1 is LGHNT and CDR2 is FRNRAP in the germline V gene. V lost 3 bases, J lost 6 bases, and 12 bases stayed unmatched. CDR3 residues: CASGFQLRDRGSDTQYF. The CDR3 DNA is TGTGCTAGTGGTTTTCAACTCCGGGACAGGGGATCGGATACGCAGTATTTT.

V gene TRBV12-3 or TRBV12-4 combines with J gene TRBJ2-1; D remains unclear. V gave up 6 bases and J gave up 2 bases, with 8 bases separating them. This CDR3 comprises 13 residues. The CDR3 sequence: CASSPTAYNEQFF. CDR3 sequence (DNA): TGTGCCAGCAGCCCCACAGCCTACAATGAGCAGTTCTTC.

This chain connects TRBV3-1 (or the pseudogene TRBV3-2) to TRBJ1-2; no clear D. V was cut by 0 bases and J by 4 bases, with 9 bases left in between. Germline lookup yields CDR1 LGHDT and CDR2 YNNKEL (reference sequence). The CDR3 is made up of 14 amino acids. The CDR3: CASSQDGEPYGYTF. Written as DNA, the CDR3 is TGTGCCAGCAGCCAAGATGGGGAGCCCTATGGCTACACCTTC.

V gene TRBV6-1 combines with J gene TRBJ2-5; no firm D call. V lost 2 bases, J lost 2 bases, and 15 bases lay in between. The CDR3 extends over 16 amino acids. Looked up from germline, CDR1 is MNHNS and CDR2 is SASEGT. CDR3 region: CASSESVLSLQETQYF. The CDR3 DNA reads as TGTGCCAGCAGTGAATCCGTCCTAAGTTTACAAGAGACCCAGTACTTC.

The table lists this clone with a few counts. The J gene is TRBJ2-7, the V gene TRBV7-9, with 10 bases that match TRBD2. J gave up 8 bases and V 5 bases, and 12 bases lay outside the gene matches. Germline V lookup: CDR1 SEHNR, CDR2 FQNEAQ (reference sequence). This CDR3 region has 15 residues. The CDR3 is CASSPEATSGDKQYF. Written as DNA, the CDR3 is TGTGCCAGCAGCCCCGAGGCAACTAGCGGGGATAAGCAGTACTTC. Together with reference TRBV7-9 and TRBJ2-7, the CDR3 gives the full variable domain: DTGVSQNPRHKITKRGQNVTFRCDPISEHNRLYWYRQTLGQGPEFLTYFQNEAQLEKSRLLSDRFSAERPKGSFSTLEIQRTEQGDSAMYLCASSPEATSGDKQYFGPGTRLTVT.

The chain is built from TRBV15 and TRBJ2-6; TRBD2 aligns across 7 bases. The CDR3 consists of 19 residues. Trimming removed 3 bases from V and 0 bases from J; junction bases left unmatched: 11. Germline assignment: CDR1 LNHNV and CDR2 YYDKDF (reference sequence). The DNA for the CDR3 is TGTGCCACCAGCAGTATGGCGGGAGCCCGGGTCTCTGGGGCCAACGTCCTGACTTTC. This sequence encodes CATSSMAGARVSGANVLTF.

V is TRBV14 and J is TRBJ2-2, with a weak D call TRBD1 (8 bases). In germline, CDR1 is SGHDN, CDR2 FVKESK. The CDR3 has 16 amino acids. Trimming pared 6 bases from V and 2 bases from J, leaving 16 bases between. This chain's CDR3 is CASRRTGRGNTGELFF. DNA for the CDR3: TGTGCCAGCAGACGGACAGGGAGGGGAAACACCGGGGAGCTGTTTTTT. The full variable domain, with the rest looked up from reference TRBV14 and TRBJ2-2, is EAGVTQFPSHSVIEKGQTVTLRCDPISGHDNLYWYRRVMGKEIKFLLHFVKESKQDESGMPNNRFLAERTGGTYSTLKVQPAELEDSGVYFCASRRTGRGNTGELFFGEGSRLTVL.

This clone was observed once. The CDR3, as DNA: TGTGCCAGCTCCCCAACCAGGGAGGGTATGAACGGGGCCAACGTCCTGACTTTC. Its protein product is CASSPTREGMNGANVLTF. V and J are TRBV11-2 and TRBJ2-6; 7 positions match TRBD2. The CDR3 has 18 amino acids. V shed 8 bases and J 4 bases; nucleotides not matched to a gene: 17. Germline CDR1 SGHAT, CDR2 FQNNGV.